The 22 T cell receptor beta chains below come from one sample, sequenced in a study of identical twins (dated by TCRdb to 2016 to 2017). The library was prepared using 5' RACE. TCRdb lists the instrument as Illumina HiSeq 2000. The public reads were quality trimmed at Q25 with fastp and then assembled into clones with MiXCR by TCRdb, keeping productive beta chains. Entries are consolidated by CDR3 protein sequence, retaining the most common genes and DNA. In this sample the table shows around 1.7 million distinct CDR3 sequences, roughly a third of which occur a single time. The biggest ten clones account for over 0.25% of the sample. Source material: cord blood. The receptors come from a newborn girl in good health.

The V and J genes are TRBV5-6 and TRBJ2-2; 8 bases are a match to TRBD1. J gave up 4 bases and V 0 bases, and 2 bases lay outside the gene matches. This CDR3 contains 15 residues. Germline V gene sequence: CDR1 SGHDT, CDR2 YYEEEE. The CDR3 spells CASSLGDRSTGELFF. CDR3 coding DNA: TGTGCCAGCAGCTTGGGGGACAGGAGCACCGGGGAGCTGTTTTTT.

The chain joins TRBV5-1 to TRBJ2-4; D is unresolved. This CDR3 has 16 residues. The germline V gene encodes CDR1 SGHRS and CDR2 YFSETQ. V lost 4 bases to trimming and J lost 1 base, with 15 bases between them. CDR3 bases: TGCGCCAGCAGCCCCCTCAGCACGAGGGCCAAAAACATTCAGTACTTC. It is translated as CASSPLSTRAKNIQYF.

The rearrangement links TRBV29-1 to TRBJ2-7; D might be TRBD1 or TRBD2, each matching 5 bases. This CDR3 contains 12 residues. V was trimmed by 5 bases and J by 2 bases, leaving 10 bases between them. Germline V CDR1 and CDR2: SQVTM, ANQGSEA. This CDR3 is CSVSGPPYEQYF. CDR3 nucleotide sequence: TGCAGCGTTTCGGGACCCCCCTACGAGCAGTACTTC.

CDR3 in amino acids: CASSIYRPGQGLNTEAFF. The CDR3 DNA follows: TGTGCCAGCAGTATCTACCGCCCGGGACAGGGGCTGAACACTGAAGCTTTCTTT. This chain uses TRBV25-1 with TRBJ1-1, with 10 nucleotides matching TRBD1. The CDR3 sequence is 18 residues long. Germline V CDR1 and CDR2: MGHDK, SYGVNS. J was trimmed by 0 bases and V by 5 bases; bases with no gene match: 12.

The chain has TRBV6-6 and TRBJ1-2; 10 bases line up with TRBD1. The CDR3 totals 17 residues. CDR1 and CDR2 from the germline V gene are MNHNY and SVGAGI (reference sequence). V lost 5 bases, J lost 2 bases, and 11 bases stayed unmatched. Here the CDR3 DNA reads TGTGCCAGCAGTCTTACCTCCCGGGACAGGGGCAACTATGGCTACACCTTC. Amino acids: CASSLTSRDRGNYGYTF.

The J gene is TRBJ2-1, the V gene TRBV20-1; 8 bases fit TRBD2. CDR1 is DFQATT and CDR2 is SNEGSKA in the germline V gene (reference sequence). The ends lost 3 bases at V and 3 bases at J; junction bases unmatched: 4. CDR3 length: 14 residues. The CDR3 nucleotides read TGCAGTGCTAGTTCTAGCGGGCTCTACAATGAGCAGTTCTTC. Translated, it gives CSASSSGLYNEQFF.

This clonotype was observed once. An end of the junction differs from the germline gene, which may be a read error. The chain is built from TRBV6-5 and TRBJ1-6; 10 bases fit TRBD1. The CDR3 contains 18 residues. Germline V gene data show CDR1 as MNHEY and CDR2 as SVGAGI. In DNA, the CDR3 is TGTGCCAGCAGTTACTCCCACCGGGACAGGGGAAAAAATTCACCCCTACACTTT. It translates to CASSYSHRDRGKNSPLHF.

This clonotype was counted a few times. This chain connects TRBV12-3 or TRBV12-4 to TRBJ2-7, with 12 bases matching TRBD1. Losses at the gene ends were 10 bases for V and 7 bases for J; bases not matched to a gene: 17. The CDR3 consists of 16 residues. CDR3 residues: CAISNHSGTGGNEQYF. In nucleotides, the CDR3 is TGTGCCATCTCGAACCACTCCGGGACAGGGGGCAATGAGCAGTACTTC.

The J gene is TRBJ2-7, the V gene TRBV6-6; 13 bases line up with TRBD2. V lost 5 bases, J lost 0 bases, and 4 bases stayed unmatched. Germline CDR1 and CDR2: MNHNY and SVGAGI (reference sequence). The CDR3 length is 16 residues. CDR3 region: CASSGRLAGGSYEQYF. The CDR3 DNA reads TGTGCCAGCAGTGGTAGACTAGCGGGGGGCTCCTACGAGCAGTACTTC.

The V call is TRBV24-1, the J call TRBJ1-2; 8 bases fit TRBD1. This CDR3 is 14 amino acids long. J was trimmed by 8 bases and V by 8 bases; bases with no gene match: 12. The V gene's germline CDR1 is KGHDR and CDR2 SFDVKD. CDR3 loop: CATTDAQGVEGYTF. The CDR3 region has the DNA TGTGCCACCACCGATGCACAGGGGGTGGAGGGCTACACCTTC.

This chain connects TRBV11-2 to TRBJ2-6; 7 nucleotides align to TRBD1. Trimming removed 1 base from V and 4 bases from J; junction bases left unmatched: 4. CDR1 is SGHAT and CDR2 is FQNNGV in the germline V gene. This CDR3 comprises 16 residues. The CDR3 sequence is CASSLGQGEGANVLTF. The CDR3 bases are TGTGCCAGCAGCTTAGGACAGGGTGAGGGGGCCAACGTCCTGACTTTC.

This clonotype was found a few times. V is TRBV5-1 and J is TRBJ2-1; TRBD2 might be the D (5 bases). Germline V gene sequence: CDR1 SGHRS, CDR2 YFSETQ. Trimming removed 7 bases at V and 0 bases at J, with 17 bases between. This CDR3 has 16 amino acids. The chain's CDR3 is CASRFPYGVSYNEQFF. The CDR3 DNA sequence: TGCGCCAGCCGTTTTCCGTACGGGGTCTCCTACAATGAGCAGTTCTTC.

The chain uses TRBV12-5 and TRBJ2-5; D is possibly TRBD2 (7 bases). The CDR3 consists of 16 residues. The germline V and J ends were trimmed by 4 bases and 3 bases, with 18 bases remaining between them. The germline V gene encodes CDR1 LGHNT and CDR2 FRNRAP. The CDR3 nucleotides are TGTGCTAGTGGTTCGGGGGCCGGGACTATCGAAGAGACCCAGTACTTC. This codes for CASGSGAGTIEETQYF.

As to this clonotype: A read error is possible here, since a much larger clone lies one base away. The V and J genes are TRBV27 and TRBJ2-7; no reliable D call. Germline V gives CDR1 MNHEY, CDR2 SMNVEV (reference sequence). The CDR3 runs 14 residues. Here the CDR3 DNA reads TGTGCCAACAGTTTAGTGGGAAGGTCTTACGAGCAGTACTTC. As protein: CANSLVGRSYEQYF.

This clonotype has just a few counts. V and J are TRBV28 and TRBJ1-5; TRBD1 agrees at 7 bases. Germline V lookup: CDR1 MDHEN, CDR2 SYDVKM. There are 15 residues in the CDR3. V lost 5 bases to trimming and J lost 7 bases; unmatched junction nucleotides: 11. CDR3 sequence: CASSVTGEGNQPQHF. CDR3 sequence (DNA): TGTGCCAGCAGTGTTACAGGGGAAGGGAACCAGCCCCAGCATTTT.

The CDR3 nucleotides read TGTGCCAGCAGCACCGGGACTAGCGGCGATGAGCAGTTCTTC. This translates into CASSTGTSGDEQFF. This chain links TRBV7-9 with TRBJ2-1; 11 nucleotides agree with TRBD2. CDR1 SEHNR and CDR2 FQNEAQ come from the germline V gene (reference sequence). V dropped 5 bases and J dropped 8; count of bases not matched to a gene: 5. This CDR3 is built from 14 residues.

V gene TRBV20-1 combines with J gene TRBJ2-3; 7 nucleotides align to TRBD2. The junction had 9 bases not matched to a gene; V was cut back by 1 base and J by 2 bases. There are 16 residues in the CDR3. Germline assignment: CDR1 DFQATT and CDR2 SNEGSKA (reference sequence). The DNA for the CDR3 is TGCAGTGCTAGAGGGCGGCCAGCGGGGACCACAGATACGCAGTATTTT. Translating it yields CSARGRPAGTTDTQYF.

This clonotype has a handful of counts. The chain uses TRBV3-1 and TRBJ2-5; D may be TRBD1 or TRBD2 (5 bases each). Deletions cut 0 bases from V and 4 bases from J, with 18 bases between. The CDR3 is 17 amino acids. Germline CDR1 is LGHDT and CDR2 is YNNKEL (reference sequence). The CDR3 is CASSQDLGVLLAETQYF. For the CDR3, the DNA is TGTGCCAGCAGCCAAGACTTGGGGGTCCTCCTAGCAGAGACCCAGTACTTC.

Regarding this clonotype: Germline and junction disagree at one end, which may indicate a read error. The chain couples TRBV11-2 to TRBJ1-2; 9 nucleotides align to TRBD1. The germline gives CDR1 SGHAT, CDR2 FQNNGV. CDR3 length: 14 amino acids. The CDR3 spells CASSDPGTGYGSTF. The CDR3 DNA reads as TGTGCCAGCAGCGACCCCGGGACAGGGTATGGCTCCACCTTC.

There are a few counts of this clonotype. V gene TRBV28 combines with J gene TRBJ2-1; 14 bases line up with TRBD2. V trimming: 4 bases; J trimming: 6 bases; junction bases outside the gene matches: 11. Per the germline V gene, CDR1 is MDHEN and CDR2 is SYDVKM. The CDR3 consists of 18 residues. CDR3 amino acids: CASSSTGTSGSWGNEQFF. Here the CDR3 DNA reads TGTGCCAGCAGTTCGACCGGGACTAGCGGGAGTTGGGGCAATGAGCAGTTCTTC.

This clonotype was seen more than once but under ten times. This chain joins TRBV20-1 and TRBJ2-7, with D uncertain. Trimming removed 0 bases from V and 2 bases from J, with 17 bases in between. CDR1 is DFQATT, CDR2 SNEGSKA, per germline (reference sequence). The CDR3 is 16 amino acids. The CDR3 loop reads CSAREPIFRPTYEQYF. The CDR3 DNA sequence: TGCAGTGCTAGAGAGCCCATTTTCAGGCCCACCTACGAGCAGTACTTC.

Remarks on this clonotype: One junction end disagrees with the germline gene, perhaps due to a read error. The chain combines TRBV19 with TRBJ2-7; 8 bases match TRBD1. Per germline, CDR1 LNHDA and CDR2 SQIVND (reference sequence). This CDR3 has 13 residues. CDR3 nucleotide sequence: TGTGCCAGTAGTACCCGGACAGGGTACGAGCGGTACTTC. It specifies CASSTRTGYERYF.